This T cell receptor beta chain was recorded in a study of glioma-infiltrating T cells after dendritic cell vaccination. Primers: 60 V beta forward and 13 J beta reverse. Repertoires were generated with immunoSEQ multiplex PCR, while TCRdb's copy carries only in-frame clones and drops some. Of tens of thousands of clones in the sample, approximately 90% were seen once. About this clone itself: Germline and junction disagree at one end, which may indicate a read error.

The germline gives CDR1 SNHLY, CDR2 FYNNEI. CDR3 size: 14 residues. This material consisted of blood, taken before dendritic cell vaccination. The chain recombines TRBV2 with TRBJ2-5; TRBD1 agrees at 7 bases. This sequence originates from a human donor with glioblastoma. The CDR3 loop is CASREGTAEETQYF. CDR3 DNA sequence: TGTGCCAGCAGAGAAGGGACAGCCGAGGAGACCCAGTACTTC.